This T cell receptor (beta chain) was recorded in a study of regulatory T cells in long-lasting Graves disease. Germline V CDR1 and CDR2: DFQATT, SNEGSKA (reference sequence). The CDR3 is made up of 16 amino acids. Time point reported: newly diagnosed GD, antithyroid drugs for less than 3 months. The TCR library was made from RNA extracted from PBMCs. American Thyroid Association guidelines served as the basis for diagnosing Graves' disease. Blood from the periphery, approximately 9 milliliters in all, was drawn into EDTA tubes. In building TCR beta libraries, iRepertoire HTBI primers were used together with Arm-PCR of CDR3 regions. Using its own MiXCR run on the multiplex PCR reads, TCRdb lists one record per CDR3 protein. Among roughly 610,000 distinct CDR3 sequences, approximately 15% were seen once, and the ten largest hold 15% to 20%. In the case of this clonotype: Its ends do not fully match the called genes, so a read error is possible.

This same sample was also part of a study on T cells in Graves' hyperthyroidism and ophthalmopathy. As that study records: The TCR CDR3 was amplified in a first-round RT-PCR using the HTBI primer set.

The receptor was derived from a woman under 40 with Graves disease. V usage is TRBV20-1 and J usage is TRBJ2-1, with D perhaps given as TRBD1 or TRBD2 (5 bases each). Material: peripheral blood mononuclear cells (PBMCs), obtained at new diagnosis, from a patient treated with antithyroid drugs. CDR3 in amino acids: CSVRSSGTLGTRGPPF. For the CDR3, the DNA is TGCAGTGTTAGGTCCTCCGGGACGCTGGGGACGAGGGGTCCACCCTTC.